This note documents a single T cell receptor (beta chain) sequence. The data originate from a study of blood T cell repertoires in COVID-19. About the study: T cells, B-cell-depleted T cells, or PBMCs provided the cDNA or gDNA that served as material.

This CDR3 spans 15 amino acids. Trimming removed 3 bases from V and 1 base from J, with 13 bases in between. In germline, CDR1 is MNHNS, CDR2 SASEGT. In the original processing: By means of reference gene primer amplification, nucleated cell counts were estimated. Generated by immunoSEQ multiplex PCR, the TCRdb table keeps only in-frame clones and is missing some. V and J calls and clone size are those listed in that table; D and trimming were worked out from the DNA. The sample shows 450,000 to 500,000 clones, around 85% of them seen only once. This chain links TRBV6-1 with TRBJ2-7; maybe TRBD2 (6 bases). The clonotype comes from a human donor in a cohort sampled during active COVID-19. Sequencing was carried out using peripheral blood. The CDR3 DNA reads as TGTGCCAGCAGTGATGGGGGGACCGTTTCCTACGAGCAGTACTTC. Protein product: CASSDGGTVSYEQYF.